A single sample gave rise to the 27 T cell receptor beta chains below, sequenced in a study of T cell responses to AZD1222 COVID-19 vaccine. This table comes from immunoSEQ multiplex PCR, and its TCRdb copy is limited to in-frame clones, with some not included. In the table there are roughly 140,000 clones, approximately 90% of which are singletons. This sample comprised peripheral blood, obtained on day 0 of MenACWY control vaccination. These receptors all stem from an adult in good health.

The V and J genes are TRBV20-1 and TRBJ2-1; no clear D. CDR1 is DFQATT and CDR2 is SNEGSKA in the germline V gene (reference sequence). This CDR3 comprises 11 residues. Trimming pared 6 bases from V and 4 bases from J, leaving 7 bases between. The CDR3 sequence is CSALLYNEQFF. DNA for the CDR3: TGCAGTGCCCTATTATACAATGAGCAGTTCTTC.

The CDR3 region has the DNA TGCGCCAGCAGCTTTCTAGCGGGAGCCACAGATACGCAGTATTTT. It encodes CASSFLAGATDTQYF. J is TRBJ2-3 and V is TRBV5-1, with 10 bases fitting TRBD2. The ends lost 2 bases at V and 2 bases at J; junction bases unmatched: 2. The CDR3 loop spans 15 amino acids. Germline V gene data show CDR1 as SGHRS and CDR2 as YFSETQ.

This sequence joins TRBV27 and TRBJ2-7; D is perhaps TRBD2 (6 bases). Germline lookup yields CDR1 MNHEY and CDR2 SMNVEV (reference sequence). Between the trimmed V and J ends, which lost 5 bases and 5 bases, there was a span of 13 bases. The CDR3 sequence is 13 residues long. In DNA form, the CDR3 reads TGTGCCAGCAGTCAGCGGGCCCACCACGAGCAGTACTTC. Its protein is CASSQRAHHEQYF.

The chain recombines TRBV5-4 with TRBJ2-7, with TRBD2 identical over 11 bases. In germline, CDR1 is SGHNT, CDR2 YYREEE (reference sequence). V was clipped by 4 bases and J by 0 bases; unmatched bases: 6. The CDR3 runs 16 residues. CDR3 DNA: TGTGCCAGCAGCCAAGGACTAGCGGGTTCCTCCTACGAGCAGTACTTC. This gives the protein CASSQGLAGSSYEQYF.

J is TRBJ1-5 and V is TRBV6-1, with a weak D call TRBD1 (5 bases). Germline values: CDR1 MNHNS, CDR2 SASEGT. Trimming removed 3 bases from V and 7 bases from J, with 10 bases in between. The CDR3 extends over 13 amino acids. CDR3 sequence: CASSDQGSQPQHF. CDR3 nucleotide sequence: TGTGCCAGCAGTGATCAGGGATCACAGCCCCAGCATTTT.

This rearrangement joins TRBV11-3 to TRBJ1-3; 10 nucleotides match TRBD1. The junction had 10 bases not matched to a gene; V was cut back by 10 bases and J by 4 bases. The CDR3 is 15 amino acids. In germline, CDR1 is SGHNT, CDR2 YENEEA. CDR3 sequence reads: CATRRGQGKGNTIYF. Here the CDR3 DNA reads TGTGCCACCCGCCGGGGACAGGGGAAAGGAAACACCATATATTTT.

The chain uses TRBV6-2 or TRBV6-3 and TRBJ1-1; D remains unclear. Germline-derived CDR1 and CDR2 are MNHEY and SVGEGT. V shed 0 bases and J shed 1 base, with 21 bases lying between them. The length of the CDR3 is 19 residues. For the CDR3, the DNA is TGTGCCAGCAGTTACTCAGGTTCCGGGGAGACGGTCACGAACACTGAAGCTTTCTTT. Protein sequence: CASSYSGSGETVTNTEAFF.

Only one count was recorded for this clone. The chain joins TRBV7-9 to TRBJ2-3; 7 bases line up with TRBD1. The CDR3 runs to 16 residues. Germline V gene data show CDR1 as SEHNR and CDR2 as FQNEAQ (reference sequence). V was clipped by 3 bases and J by 0 bases; unmatched bases: 6. The CDR3 DNA reads as TGTGCCAGCAGCTTGTACCGGGACAGAAGCACAGATACGCAGTATTTT. Encoded protein: CASSLYRDRSTDTQYF.

The rearrangement uses TRBV7-2 and TRBJ1-1, with a weak D call TRBD1 (6 bases). Germline V gene data show CDR1 as SGHTA and CDR2 as FQGNSA. This CDR3 is built from 15 residues. Trimming removed 1 base from V and 0 bases from J, with 9 bases in between. The CDR3 here is CASSLVGTMNTEAFF. The CDR3 DNA follows: TGTGCCAGCAGCTTAGTTGGGACAATGAACACTGAAGCTTTCTTT. The full variable domain, its missing parts supplied by reference TRBV7-2 and TRBJ1-1, is GAGVSQSPSNKVTEKGKDVELRCDPISGHTALYWYRQSLGQGLEFLIYFQGNSAPDKSGLPSDRFSAERTGGSVSTLTIQRTQQEDSAVYLCASSLVGTMNTEAFFGQGTRLTVV.

The chain uses TRBV3-1 (or the pseudogene TRBV3-2) and TRBJ2-7; D is ambiguous. CDR1 and CDR2 from the germline V gene are LGHDT and YNNKEL (reference sequence). Trimming stripped 0 bases from V and 3 bases from J, with 12 bases between. CDR3 length: 15 residues. The CDR3 loop is CASSQEGRSLYEQYF. The CDR3 DNA reads TGTGCCAGCAGCCAAGAGGGAAGGAGCCTCTACGAGCAGTACTTC.

The V call is TRBV7-3, the J call TRBJ2-3; no definite D call. The length of the CDR3 is 15 residues. In germline, CDR1 is SGHTA, CDR2 FQGTGA. V lost 2 bases, J lost 0 bases, and 9 bases lay in between. The CDR3 loop reads CASSLGVTSTDTQYF. In DNA, the CDR3 is TGTGCCAGCAGCTTAGGGGTAACTAGCACAGATACGCAGTATTTT.

The chain has TRBV24-1 and TRBJ2-3; 13 nucleotides match TRBD2. V dropped 9 bases and J dropped 5; count of bases not matched to a gene: 7. Germline V CDR1 and CDR2: KGHDR, SFDVKD. This CDR3 is built from 15 residues. This CDR3 reads CATGSLAGGQDTQYF. In nucleotides, the CDR3 is TGTGCCACCGGATCACTAGCGGGGGGGCAAGATACGCAGTATTTT.

The chain combines TRBV4-3 with TRBJ2-1; the match to TRBD2 covers 8 bases. Germline-derived CDR1 and CDR2 are LGHNA and YSLEER. V trimming: 0 bases; J trimming: 5 bases; junction bases outside the gene matches: 9. This CDR3 has 17 residues. CDR3 nucleotide sequence: TGCGCCAGCAGCCAAGAACCCCCCACTAGCGGCAACAATGAGCAGTTCTTC. This gives the protein CASSQEPPTSGNNEQFF.

This clone has a handful of counts. The rearrangement uses TRBV6-5 and TRBJ2-7; TRBD2 agrees at 15 bases. The germline CDR1 and CDR2 sequences are MNHEY and SVGAGI. V was pared by 7 bases and J by 9 bases, with 7 bases of the junction left unmatched. The CDR3 length is 14 residues. The CDR3 protein is CASTGLAGGQLQYF. CDR3 DNA sequence: TGTGCCAGCACTGGACTAGCGGGAGGGCAGTTGCAGTACTTC.

V usage is TRBV5-4 and J usage is TRBJ1-2; maybe TRBD1 (6 bases). Germline lookup yields CDR1 SGHNT and CDR2 YYREEE (reference sequence). CDR3 length: 14 residues. Trimming pared 0 bases from V and 6 bases from J, leaving 12 bases between. The CDR3 loop reads CASSLGLSGDGYTF. DNA for the CDR3: TGTGCCAGCAGCTTGGGGCTTTCAGGGGATGGCTACACCTTC.

The V gene is TRBV5-1, the J gene TRBJ2-7; no clear D gene. With 0 bases removed from V and 0 bases from J, the gap between germline ends came to 10 bases. The CDR3 spans 15 residues. From germline, CDR1 is SGHRS and CDR2 YFSETQ. The CDR3 protein is CASSLGALPSYEQYF. CDR3 nucleotides: TGCGCCAGCAGCTTGGGCGCCCTCCCCTCCTACGAGCAGTACTTC.

The rearrangement links TRBV5-1 to TRBJ2-7, with D hard to call. This CDR3 comprises 16 residues. Germline lookup yields CDR1 SGHRS and CDR2 YFSETQ. Trimming removed 4 bases at V and 3 bases at J, with 20 bases between. This CDR3 is CASSTGRNPHNYEQYF. CDR3 sequence (DNA): TGCGCCAGCAGCACCGGACGGAACCCACACAACTACGAGCAGTACTTC.

The chain employs TRBV18 and TRBJ1-1; no reliable D call. V was trimmed by 3 bases and J by 1 base, leaving 12 bases between them. Germline V gene sequence: CDR1 KGHSH, CDR2 LQKENI. This CDR3 has 15 amino acids. Here the CDR3 DNA reads TGTGCCAGCTCACCGATGTCCGGGGAGAACACTGAAGCTTTCTTT. It translates to CASSPMSGENTEAFF.

The chain carries TRBV1 and TRBJ2-2; TRBD1, the table's D call, lacks a check against the DNA. TRBV1 is a pseudogene segment. The CDR3 is 15 residues long. This CDR3 reads CTSSQFRGDTGELFF. The CDR3, as DNA: TGCACCAGCAGCCAATTCAGGGGGGATACCGGGGAGCTGTTTTTT.

CDR3 in DNA: TGTGCCTGGAACCCTACCCCCGTTTGGGGACACGGCTATGGCTACACCTTC. Translated, it gives CAWNPTPVWGHGYGYTF. The V and J genes are TRBV30 and TRBJ1-2, with D possibly TRBD1 on 6 matching bases. The CDR3 runs to 17 residues. The ends were cut back, 4 bases at V and 4 bases at J, with 25 bases in the middle. Germline-derived CDR1 and CDR2 are GTSNPN and SVGIG (reference sequence).

This chain joins TRBV2 and TRBJ2-1; the match to TRBD2 covers 14 bases. Germline V CDR1 and CDR2: SNHLY, FYNNEI. The length of the CDR3 is 15 residues. The J segment lost 8 bases and the V segment lost 5 bases, leaving 5 bases of the junction unmatched. The chain's CDR3 is CASSRLAGGVYEQFF. The CDR3 region has the DNA TGTGCCAGCAGTCGACTAGCGGGAGGGGTATATGAGCAGTTCTTC. Full variable domain (remainder filled in from reference TRBV2 and TRBJ2-1): EPEVTQTPSHQVTQMGQEVILRCVPISNHLYFYWYRQILGQKVEFLVSFYNNEISEKSEIFDDQFSVERPDGSNFTLKIRSTKLEDSAMYFCASSRLAGGVYEQFFGPGTRLTVL.

This chain joins TRBV29-1 and TRBJ1-2; D is uncertain. Germline CDR1 and CDR2: SQVTM and ANQGSEA. The CDR3 is 11 amino acids. V shed 6 bases and J shed 8 bases, with 13 bases lying between them. The CDR3 sequence: CSVQVLTGYTF. CDR3 in DNA: TGCAGCGTCCAAGTGCTGACGGGCTACACCTTC.

J is TRBJ2-1 and V is TRBV7-9; D not certain. Trimming pared 6 bases from V and 7 bases from J, leaving 10 bases between. Germline-derived CDR1 and CDR2 are SEHNR and FQNEAQ (reference sequence). The CDR3 runs 12 residues. The CDR3 region is CASRPSWNEQFF. As DNA, the CDR3 is TGTGCCAGCAGACCGTCTTGGAATGAGCAGTTCTTC.

CDR3 nucleotide sequence: TGTGCCAGCAGCTTAGCGGGTACAACTAACTATGGCTACACCTTC. It translates to CASSLAGTTNYGYTF. This chain connects TRBV7-2 to TRBJ1-2; D gene uncertain. The length of the CDR3 is 15 residues. V was clipped by 0 bases and J by 0 bases, with 8 bases between them. CDR1 and CDR2 from the germline V gene are SGHTA and FQGNSA.

The V call is TRBV2, the J call TRBJ1-5; the match to TRBD1 covers 7 bases. This CDR3 region has 15 residues. The germline V gene has CDR1 SNHLY and CDR2 FYNNEI. Trimming at V came to 1 base and at J to 2 bases, leaving 2 bases not matched to a gene. As DNA, the CDR3 is TGTGCCAGCAGTGAAGACAGGGGTCGCAATCAGCCCCAGCATTTT. Amino acids: CASSEDRGRNQPQHF.

This chain links TRBV6-2 or TRBV6-3 with TRBJ2-2; D is uncertain. V lost 7 bases to trimming and J lost 3 bases, with 9 bases between them. Germline V gene lookup returns CDR1 MNHEY and CDR2 SVGEGT. The CDR3 is 13 amino acids. The chain's CDR3 is CASTPDDTGELFF. The CDR3 region has the DNA TGTGCCAGCACCCCCGATGACACCGGGGAGCTGTTTTTT.

The DNA for the CDR3 is TGTGCCAGCAGTTCCGCTAGCGGGACTAGCACAGATACGCAGTATTTT. It yields the protein CASSSASGTSTDTQYF. J is TRBJ2-3 and V is TRBV5-4, with TRBD2 identical over 9 bases. From germline, CDR1 is SGHNT and CDR2 YYREEE (reference sequence). The V segment lost 5 bases and the J segment 0 bases; nucleotides outside the gene matches: 7. The CDR3 is 16 residues long.